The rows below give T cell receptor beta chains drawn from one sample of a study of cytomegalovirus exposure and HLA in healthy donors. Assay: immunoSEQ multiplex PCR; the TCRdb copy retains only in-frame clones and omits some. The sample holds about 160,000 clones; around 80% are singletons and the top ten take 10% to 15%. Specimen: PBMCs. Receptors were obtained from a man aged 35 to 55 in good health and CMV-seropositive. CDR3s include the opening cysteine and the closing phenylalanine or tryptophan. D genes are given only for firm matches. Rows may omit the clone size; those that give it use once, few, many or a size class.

cdr3_aa: CASSVEGQGPGEQYF; cdr3_nt: TGTGCCAGCAGCGTAGAGGGACAGGGACCGGGCGAGCAGTACTTC; j_call: TRBJ2-7; d_call: TRBD1; v_call: TRBV9; clone_size: few
cdr3_aa: CATPSLCVLAFF; cdr3_nt: TGCGCCACCCCCTCCCTATGCGTTCTGGCTTTCTTT; j_call: TRBJ1-1; d_call: -; v_call: TRBV4-3; clone_size: -
cdr3_aa: CASWQGNGYTF; cdr3_nt: TGTGCCTCCTGGCAGGGGAATGGCTACACCTTC; j_call: TRBJ1-2; d_call: -; v_call: TRBV28; clone_size: -
cdr3_aa: CASSLDRTVRVEQFF; cdr3_nt: TGTGCCAGCAGCTTAGATCGGACAGTCAGGGTTGAGCAGTTCTTC; j_call: TRBJ2-1; d_call: -; v_call: TRBV11-2; clone_size: -
cdr3_aa: CASSNGRGVDTQYF; cdr3_nt: TGTGCCAGCAGTAACGGGAGAGGGGTAGATACGCAGTATTTT; j_call: TRBJ2-3; d_call: -; v_call: TRBV2; clone_size: -
cdr3_aa: CASSFTGSGYMGYEQYF; cdr3_nt: TGTGCCAGCAGCTTTACAGGGAGTGGGTATATGGGATACGAGCAGTACTTC; j_call: TRBJ2-7; d_call: -; v_call: TRBV11-2; clone_size: few
cdr3_aa: CASSLVRGSPQHF; cdr3_nt: TGTGCCAGCAGCTTGGTACGAGGGTCGCCCCAGCATTTT; j_call: TRBJ1-5; d_call: -; v_call: TRBV5-8; clone_size: once
cdr3_aa: CASSYPWGQNTYEQYF; cdr3_nt: TGTGCCAGCAGTTACCCTTGGGGACAGAATACCTACGAGCAGTACTTC; j_call: TRBJ2-7; d_call: TRBD1; v_call: TRBV28; clone_size: -
cdr3_aa: CASSAKRDYNEQFF; cdr3_nt: TGTGCCAGCAGTGCCAAACGGGACTACAATGAGCAGTTCTTC; j_call: TRBJ2-1; d_call: -; v_call: TRBV2; clone_size: -
cdr3_aa: CASSMDWENIQYF; cdr3_nt: TGTGCCAGCAGTATGGACTGGGAAAACATTCAGTACTTC; j_call: TRBJ2-4; d_call: -; v_call: TRBV27; clone_size: once
cdr3_aa: CAISGSGTGQLGQYF; cdr3_nt: TGTGCCATCAGTGGTTCGGGGACAGGTCAGCTCGGGCAGTACTTC; j_call: TRBJ2-7; d_call: TRBD1; v_call: TRBV10-3; clone_size: few
cdr3_aa: CASSLAGTSGTHEQYF; cdr3_nt: TGTGCCAGCAGCTTAGCAGGGACTAGCGGGACCCACGAGCAGTACTTC; j_call: TRBJ2-7; d_call: TRBD2; v_call: TRBV7-9; clone_size: -
cdr3_aa: CASSQEVDRGEKLFF; cdr3_nt: TGCGCCAGCAGCCAAGAAGTGGACAGAGGTGAAAAACTGTTTTTT; j_call: TRBJ1-4; d_call: -; v_call: TRBV4-3; clone_size: once
cdr3_aa: CASSPWGGTEAFF; cdr3_nt: TGTGCCAGCAGCCCTTGGGGAGGGACTGAAGCTTTCTTT; j_call: TRBJ1-1; d_call: -; v_call: TRBV11-2; clone_size: once
cdr3_aa: CASSYTSGPLGEQFF; cdr3_nt: TGTGCCAGCAGTTATACTAGCGGTCCCTTAGGTGAGCAGTTCTTC; j_call: TRBJ2-1; d_call: TRBD2; v_call: TRBV2; clone_size: -
cdr3_aa: CASSDSRRAVGDRAMNTEAFF; cdr3_nt: TGTGCCAGCAGTGACTCGAGACGGGCCGTTGGGGACAGGGCCATGAACACTGAAGCTTTCTTT; j_call: TRBJ1-1; d_call: TRBD1; v_call: TRBV6-4; clone_size: -
cdr3_aa: CASSGTSTDTQYF; cdr3_nt: TGTGCCAGCAGCGGGACTAGCACAGATACGCAGTATTTT; j_call: TRBJ2-3; d_call: -; v_call: TRBV25-1; clone_size: once
cdr3_aa: CASSAPGFSGANVLTF; cdr3_nt: TGTGCCAGCAGCGCACCAGGGTTCTCTGGGGCCAACGTCCTGACTTTC; j_call: TRBJ2-6; d_call: -; v_call: TRBV7-9; clone_size: -
cdr3_aa: CATTQSDRTNSPLHF; cdr3_nt: TGTGCCACCACACAGTCGGACAGGACCAATTCACCCCTCCACTTT; j_call: TRBJ1-6; d_call: TRBD1; v_call: TRBV15; clone_size: -
cdr3_aa: CASSNGGTEGAGELFF; cdr3_nt: TGTGCCAGCAGCAACGGGGGGACGGAGGGGGCCGGGGAGCTGTTTTTT; j_call: TRBJ2-2; d_call: -; v_call: TRBV21-1; clone_size: -
cdr3_aa: CASSVAGQGYTGELFF; cdr3_nt: TGTGCCAGCAGCGTGGCCGGACAGGGGTACACCGGGGAGCTGTTTTTT; j_call: TRBJ2-2; d_call: TRBD1; v_call: TRBV9; clone_size: -
cdr3_aa: CAWSSRDWAYEQYF; cdr3_nt: TGTGCCTGGAGTAGCCGGGACTGGGCCTACGAGCAGTACTTC; j_call: TRBJ2-7; d_call: -; v_call: TRBV30; clone_size: -
cdr3_aa: CASSGTGGRGYTF; cdr3_nt: TGTGCCAGCAGTGGGACAGGGGGACGTGGCTACACCTTC; j_call: TRBJ1-2; d_call: TRBD1; v_call: TRBV2; clone_size: -
cdr3_aa: CASSLPRGGSSYNEQFF; cdr3_nt: TGCGCCAGCAGTCTCCCCAGGGGAGGGAGCTCCTACAATGAGCAGTTCTTC; j_call: TRBJ2-1; d_call: -; v_call: TRBV4-1; clone_size: -
cdr3_aa: CASSEEVGRGLTDTQYF; cdr3_nt: TGTGCCAGCAGTGAAGAAGTGGGCAGGGGGCTGACAGATACGCAGTATTTT; j_call: TRBJ2-3; d_call: TRBD1; v_call: TRBV6-1; clone_size: -
cdr3_aa: CASSLVAGGNYEQYF; cdr3_nt: TGTGCCAGCAGCTTAGTGGCGGGAGGAAACTACGAGCAGTACTTC; j_call: TRBJ2-7; d_call: TRBD2; v_call: TRBV7-6; clone_size: -